Following are 16 T cell receptor beta chains from one sample sequenced in a study of memory CD4+ T cells and cytomegalovirus serostatus. The sort gate was single viable CD3+CD4+CD8-CD45RO+ cells for memory CD4+ T cells. The data were produced by immunoSEQ multiplex PCR, yet TCRdb's version contains in-frame clones alone and is incomplete. The sample contains 40,000 to 60,000 clones, around 78% of which appear only once. Source material: memory CD4+ T cells from blood. The origin of the receptors is an adult in good health and CMV-seronegative.

The CDR3 loop reads CASSSAGGFYEQYF. As DNA, the CDR3 is TGTGCCAGCAGTTCGGCAGGGGGCTTCTACGAGCAGTACTTC. The chain carries TRBV28 and TRBJ2-7; 8 bases fit TRBD1. Per germline, CDR1 MDHEN and CDR2 SYDVKM. This CDR3 spans 14 amino acids. The V segment lost 4 bases and the J segment 3 bases; nucleotides outside the gene matches: 5.

V is TRBV5-1 and J is TRBJ2-4; tentatively, D is TRBD1 (6 bases). The CDR3 totals 13 residues. Germline CDR1 SGHRS, CDR2 YFSETQ. V was clipped by 1 base and J by 7 bases, with 9 bases between them. The CDR3 coding sequence is TGCGCCAGCAGCTTGTCTAGGGGGAACATTCAGTACTTC. It yields the protein CASSLSRGNIQYF. Full variable domain (remainder filled in from reference TRBV5-1 and TRBJ2-4): KAGVTQTPRYLIKTRGQQVTLSCSPISGHRSVSWYQQTPGQGLQFLFEYFSETQRNKGNFPGRFSGRQFSNSRSEMNVSTLELGDSALYLCASSLSRGNIQYFGAGTRLSVL.

In its sample, this clone was seen a few times. This chain connects TRBV6-5 to TRBJ1-2, with D perhaps TRBD1 (5 bases). The germline gives CDR1 MNHEY, CDR2 SVGAGI. With 3 bases removed from V and 6 bases from J, the gap between germline ends came to 14 bases. This CDR3 contains 14 residues. The CDR3 DNA sequence: TGTGCCAGCAGTTATGGGAAGGGGCGAGATGGCTACACCTTC. Its protein product is CASSYGKGRDGYTF.

The rearrangement uses TRBV19 and TRBJ2-7; D not resolved. Germline CDR1 and CDR2: LNHDA and SQIVND (reference sequence). V dropped 4 bases and J dropped 2 bases, with 12 bases sitting between them. The CDR3 is 14 residues long. DNA for the CDR3: TGTGCCAGTAGTAGTAAGAGCCAAGCCTACGAGCAGTACTTC. As protein: CASSSKSQAYEQYF. The full variable domain, in which reference TRBV19 and TRBJ2-7 provide the parts outside the CDR3, is DGGITQSPKYLFRKEGQNVTLSCEQNLNHDAMYWYRQDPGQGLRLIYYSQIVNDFQKGDIAEGYSVSREKKESFPLTVTSAQKNPTAFYLCASSSKSQAYEQYFGPGTRLTVT.

The chain employs TRBV27 and TRBJ1-6, with D perhaps matching TRBD1 (6 bases). The CDR3 contains 14 residues. In germline, CDR1 is MNHEY, CDR2 SMNVEV (reference sequence). V was cut by 2 bases and J by 9 bases, with 11 bases left in between. CDR3: CASSLSRGASPLHF. In DNA form, the CDR3 reads TGTGCCAGCAGTTTAAGCAGGGGAGCTTCACCCCTCCACTTT.

J is TRBJ2-1 and V is TRBV6-1; 9 nucleotides agree with TRBD2. From germline, CDR1 is MNHNS and CDR2 SASEGT. Unmatched junction bases numbered 4, after V lost 7 bases and J lost 0 bases. The CDR3 has 15 amino acids. CDR3 nucleotides: TGTGCCAGCAAGGTACTAGCGGGCTCCTACAATGAGCAGTTCTTC. Translation gives CASKVLAGSYNEQFF.

The chain is built from TRBV5-6 and TRBJ2-5; no reliable D call. Trimming cost V 5 bases and J 1 base, with 12 bases left between them. CDR1 is SGHDT and CDR2 is YYEEEE in the germline V gene. The CDR3 totals 14 residues. CDR3 protein: CASSSVGGQETQYF. The DNA of the CDR3 is TGTGCCAGCAGTTCTGTTGGCGGCCAAGAGACCCAGTACTTC.

The chain combines TRBV6-1 with TRBJ2-5; 7 nucleotides line up with TRBD1. CDR3 size: 14 residues. Germline CDR1 is MNHNS and CDR2 is SASEGT. V lost 5 bases, J lost 1 base, and 4 bases stayed unmatched. The CDR3 DNA reads TGTGCCAGCAGTTTACAGGGGCCCCAAGAGACCCAGTACTTC. Translating it yields CASSLQGPQETQYF.

This rearrangement joins TRBV5-1 to TRBJ2-7; 10 bases align to TRBD1. This CDR3 has 14 amino acids. The trim removed 5 bases at V and 3 bases at J, leaving 5 bases unmatched. Germline CDR1 reads SGHRS; CDR2 reads YFSETQ. The CDR3, as DNA: TGCGCCAGCAGAGAATGGACAGGGGGCTACGAGCAGTACTTC. Translation: CASREWTGGYEQYF.

V gene TRBV6-6 combines with J gene TRBJ2-2; D gene uncertain. The V and J ends lost 6 bases and 1 base respectively, with 3 bases between them. The germline V gene encodes CDR1 MNHNY and CDR2 SVGAGI (reference sequence). This CDR3 region has 12 residues. Here the CDR3 reads CASRENTGELFF. CDR3 DNA sequence: TGTGCCAGCAGGGAGAACACCGGGGAGCTGTTTTTT.

The chain couples TRBV5-6 to TRBJ2-7; TRBD2 matches 9 bases. Germline trimming cut 3 bases from V and 2 bases from J; bases unmatched to any gene: 3. Germline CDR1 SGHDT, CDR2 YYEEEE. CDR3 size: 14 residues. CDR3 DNA: TGTGCCAGCAGCTCTCTAGCGGGGCCCTACGAGCAGTACTTC. Amino acid sequence: CASSSLAGPYEQYF.

J is TRBJ2-7 and V is TRBV7-9, with D unclear. V lost 5 bases to trimming and J lost 3 bases, with 14 bases between them. Germline V lookup: CDR1 SEHNR, CDR2 FQNEAQ (reference sequence). The CDR3 consists of 14 residues. The CDR3 DNA follows: TGTGCCAGCAGCCTCACCAGCGAAAACTACGAGCAGTACTTC. As protein: CASSLTSENYEQYF.

This chain uses TRBV7-6 with TRBJ1-3, with a tentative D call TRBD1 (6 bases). Germline V lookup: CDR1 SGHVS, CDR2 FNYEAQ. The CDR3 is made up of 14 amino acids. Trimming cost V 3 bases and J 4 bases, with 10 bases left between them. This chain's CDR3 is CASSFPGQGNTIYF. The CDR3 bases are TGTGCCAGCAGCTTCCCGGGACAAGGAAACACCATATATTTT.

The CDR3 sequence is CASTQRGDKGGDTQYF. In nucleotides, the CDR3 is TGCGCCAGCACCCAAAGAGGCGATAAGGGTGGAGATACGCAGTATTTT. The V call is TRBV5-1, the J call TRBJ2-3; no clear D. Germline loops: CDR1 SGHRS, CDR2 YFSETQ. The V and J ends lost 6 bases and 5 bases respectively, with 22 bases between them. This CDR3 has 16 residues.

The rearrangement joins TRBV11-2 to TRBJ1-1; possibly TRBD1 for D (6 bases). Germline assignment: CDR1 SGHAT and CDR2 FQNNGV. V lost 3 bases and J lost 7, with 15 bases in between. CDR3 length: 14 residues. CDR3 residues: CASSLGGIYVEAFF. The CDR3 coding sequence is TGTGCCAGCAGCTTGGGGGGCATTTATGTTGAAGCTTTCTTT.

The rearrangement joins TRBV18 to TRBJ1-2, with 8 bases that match TRBD1. This CDR3 is 14 amino acids long. Germline values: CDR1 KGHSH, CDR2 LQKENI. Trimming took 3 bases from V and 1 from J; bases not matched to a gene: 1. This CDR3 reads CASSPDRDNYGYTF. DNA for the CDR3: TGTGCCAGCTCACCGGACAGGGATAACTATGGCTACACCTTC.